Below, 5 T cell receptor beta chains from the same sample are listed, as sequenced in a study of shared clonotypes between healthy human individuals. The data were produced by immunoSEQ multiplex PCR, yet TCRdb's version contains in-frame clones alone and is incomplete. The sample lists over a million clones; around 98.5% were seen once. The sequenced material came from naive CD4+ T cells sorted from blood. The subset denotes: CD45RA+ positively selected. The receptors derive from a man aged 25 to 40 in good health.

The V call is TRBV27, the J call TRBJ2-7, with no clear D. CDR3 size: 9 residues. V lost 10 bases and J lost 12, with 13 bases in between. Germline V gene sequence: CDR1 MNHEY, CDR2 SMNVEV (reference sequence). The CDR3 reads CATPVRGYF. The CDR3 nucleotides read TGTGCCACCCCCGTCCGCGGGTACTTC.

The chain uses TRBV5-5 and TRBJ2-1, with D uncertain. This CDR3 region has 12 residues. V gave up 3 bases and J gave up 8 bases, with 9 bases separating them. In germline, CDR1 is SGHKS, CDR2 YYEKEE (reference sequence). CDR3 amino acids: CASSSASHEQFF. The CDR3 DNA is TGTGCCAGCAGCTCGGCGAGCCATGAGCAGTTCTTC. Full variable domain (remainder filled in from reference TRBV5-5 and TRBJ2-1): DAGVTQSPTHLIKTRGQQVTLRCSPISGHKSVSWYQQVLGQGPQFIFQYYEKEERGRGNFPDRFSARQFPNYSSELNVNALLLGDSALYLCASSSASHEQFFGPGTRLTVL.

This clone was recorded only once. The chain recombines TRBV2 with TRBJ1-1; D remains unclear. The CDR3 is made up of 15 amino acids. The V end lost 0 bases, the J end lost 5 bases, and 13 bases lay between the germline ends. Germline values: CDR1 SNHLY, CDR2 FYNNEI. CDR3 in amino acids: CASSEAASRETEAFF. In DNA form, the CDR3 reads TGTGCCAGCAGTGAAGCGGCCAGCCGGGAGACTGAAGCTTTCTTT.

The chain links TRBV19 to TRBJ1-5; 7 positions agree with TRBD1. This CDR3 spans 14 amino acids. CDR1 and CDR2 from the germline V gene are LNHDA and SQIVND (reference sequence). The J segment lost 7 bases and the V segment lost 6 bases, leaving 9 bases of the junction unmatched. The CDR3 reads CASRERQGGQPQHF. CDR3 DNA: TGTGCCAGTAGGGAGAGACAGGGAGGACAGCCCCAGCATTTT.

This chain connects TRBV7-9 to TRBJ1-4; D possibly corresponds to TRBD1 (5 bases). The germline gives CDR1 SEHNR, CDR2 FQNEAQ (reference sequence). CDR3 length equals 13 residues. Trimming left V 3 bases short and J 8 bases short, with 10 bases between. The CDR3, as DNA: TGTGCCAGCAGCTTCGAGGGGCAAGAAAAACTGTTTTTT. Protein sequence: CASSFEGQEKLFF. The full variable domain, completed using reference TRBV7-9 and TRBJ1-4, is DTGVSQNPRHKITKRGQNVTFRCDPISEHNRLYWYRQTLGQGPEFLTYFQNEAQLEKSRLLSDRFSAERPKGSFSTLEIQRTEQGDSAMYLCASSFEGQEKLFFGSGTQLSVL.